These T cell receptor beta chains were read from a single sample in a study of blood T cell repertoires in COVID-19. TCRdb's table, derived via immunoSEQ multiplex PCR, lists solely in-frame clones and lacks some. The sample lists some 58,000 clones, 90% seen once, with 5.5% to 8% in the top ten. The sample was peripheral blood. Receptors originate from a middle-aged man with acute or convalescent COVID-19. CDR3s include the opening cysteine and the closing phenylalanine or tryptophan. The D gene is left open where the match is weak. Some rows have no size entry. The others give once, few or many, or a class for an expanded clone.

TRBV7-9,NA,TRBJ1-2,TRBD1,CASSSGTGGNYGYTF,TGTGCCAGCAGCTCCGGGACAGGGGGCAACTATGGCTACACCTTC
TRBV20-1,once,TRBJ2-5,TRBD2,CSASPGLAGGAQYF,TGCAGTGCTAGTCCGGGACTAGCGGGGGGGGCCCAGTACTTC
TRBV19,NA,TRBJ2-7,TRBD2,CGTHWRGRFPPYEQYF,TGTGGGACCCATTGGCGCGGGAGGTTCCCCCCCTACGAGCAGTACTTC
TRBV18,NA,TRBJ1-1,NA,CASSPANTEAFF,TGTGCCAGCTCACCGGCGAACACTGAAGCTTTCTTT
TRBV3-1/TRBV3-2,NA,TRBJ1-5,TRBD1,CASSPDRGRKPQHF,TGTGCCAGCAGCCCCGACAGGGGAAGGAAGCCCCAGCATTTT
TRBV7-2,NA,TRBJ2-5,TRBD2,CASRTSGSQTQYF,TGTGCCAGCAGGACTAGCGGGAGTCAGACCCAGTACTTC
TRBV6-6,NA,TRBJ2-7,TRBD2,CASSSPGLANYEQYF,TGTGCCAGCAGTTCACCGGGACTAGCAAACTACGAGCAGTACTTC
TRBV4-3,NA,TRBJ2-4,TRBD2,CASSQGLAGGTDIQYF,TGCGCCAGCAGCCAAGGGCTAGCGGGGGGGACAGACATTCAGTACTTC
TRBV6-2/TRBV6-3,NA,TRBJ2-5,NA,CASSYGTQETQYF,TGTGCCAGCAGTTATGGTACACAAGAGACCCAGTACTTC
TRBV21-1,NA,TRBJ2-3,NA,CASLTLAGQYF,TGTGCCAGCCTTACACTAGCAGGGCAGTATTTT
TRBV7-9,few,TRBJ2-7,NA,CASSSPEGDIHEQYF,TGTGCCAGCAGCTCCCCCGAAGGGGACATCCACGAGCAGTACTTC
TRBV15,NA,TRBJ1-4,NA,CATSRDLFNGKLFF,TGTGCCACCAGCAGAGATCTTTTTAACGGAAAACTGTTTTTT
TRBV4-3,NA,TRBJ2-1,NA,CASSQDTGAYNEQFF,TGCGCCAGCAGCCAAGATACGGGAGCCTACAATGAGCAGTTCTTC
TRBV4-3,few,TRBJ1-3,NA,CASSQNFGGAGMGNTIYF,TGCGCCAGCAGCCAAAATTTTGGGGGGGCAGGGATGGGAAACACCATATATTTT
TRBV6-1,NA,TRBJ2-7,NA,CASSETLAAAVPYEQYF,TGTGCCAGCAGTGAAACACTAGCCGCAGCTGTTCCCTACGAGCAGTACTTC
TRBV19,NA,TRBJ1-5,NA,CASSPAEDRGGQPQHF,TGTGCCAGTAGTCCCGCTGAAGATAGGGGAGGTCAGCCCCAGCATTTT
TRBV7-9,NA,TRBJ1-5,TRBD1,CASSLGTGGAGQPQHF,TGTGCCAGCAGCTTAGGAACAGGGGGCGCAGGTCAGCCCCAGCATTTT
TRBV5-1,NA,TRBJ1-4,TRBD1,CASSLGTGEGEKLFF,TGCGCCAGCAGCTTGGGGACAGGGGAGGGCGAAAAACTGTTTTTT
TRBV16,few,TRBJ2-2,NA,CASSQSQGSNTGELFF,TGTGCCAGCAGCCAATCGCAGGGGTCGAACACCGGGGAGCTGTTTTTT
TRBV30,few,TRBJ2-7,NA,CAWSTRISYEQYF,TGTGCCTGGAGTACGCGGATCTCCTACGAGCAGTACTTC
TRBV29-1,NA,TRBJ1-1,NA,CSVTQASTEAFF,TGCAGCGTGACACAGGCCAGCACTGAAGCTTTCTTT
TRBV28,NA,TRBJ2-3,TRBD1,CASSPPGQGAKTDTQYF,TGTGCCAGCAGTCCCCCCGGACAGGGGGCTAAAACAGATACGCAGTATTTT
TRBV7-6,NA,TRBJ2-2,TRBD1,CASSSGQGGTGELFF,TGTGCCAGCAGCTCGGGACAGGGAGGGACCGGGGAGCTGTTTTTT
TRBV5-1,NA,TRBJ2-7,TRBD2,CASSRTTGTSGAYEQYF,TGCGCCAGCAGCCGCACAACCGGGACTAGCGGGGCCTACGAGCAGTACTTC
TRBV6-5,NA,TRBJ2-5,NA,CASSPRETQYF,TGTGCCAGCAGCCCCCGGGAGACCCAGTACTTC
TRBV2,NA,TRBJ1-2,TRBD1,CASRGVDRGYGYTF,TGTGCCAGCAGAGGAGTGGACAGGGGCTATGGCTACACCTTC
TRBV12-5,once,TRBJ2-4,TRBD1,CASGSPGTGNIQYF,TGTGCTAGTGGTTCCCCCGGGACAGGGAACATTCAGTACTTC
TRBV4-3,NA,TRBJ2-3,NA,CASSQETLTDTQYF,TGCGCCAGCAGCCAAGAAACCCTAACAGATACGCAGTATTTT
TRBV12-2,NA,TRBJ2-7,NA,CASRSQGPPDYEQYF,TGTGCAAGTCGCTCCCAGGGCCCACCTGACTACGAGCAGTACTTC